The TCR beta chain under discussion was sequenced for a study of identical twins. Each CDR3 protein gets one entry after TCRdb re-called the 5' RACE reads with MiXCR. The sample records over 600,000 distinct CDR3 sequences, less than 25% being singletons. Germline loops: CDR1 SGHRS, CDR2 YFSETQ. Trimming took 5 bases from V and 6 from J, leaving 5 bases between them. The CDR3 has 11 amino acids. This same sample was also taken into another study, of T cells expressing NK-cell markers.

The specimen sequenced was PBMCs. The receptor was isolated from a woman between 18 and 29 years old in good health. V gene TRBV5-1 combines with J gene TRBJ2-2; D remains unclear. The CDR3 reads CASRAPGELFF. CDR3 bases: TGCGCCAGCAGGGCCCCCGGGGAGCTGTTTTTT. Using reference TRBV5-1 and TRBJ2-2 for the parts outside the CDR3, the full variable domain is KAGVTQTPRYLIKTRGQQVTLSCSPISGHRSVSWYQQTPGQGLQFLFEYFSETQRNKGNFPGRFSGRQFSNSRSEMNVSTLELGDSALYLCASRAPGELFFGEGSRLTVL.